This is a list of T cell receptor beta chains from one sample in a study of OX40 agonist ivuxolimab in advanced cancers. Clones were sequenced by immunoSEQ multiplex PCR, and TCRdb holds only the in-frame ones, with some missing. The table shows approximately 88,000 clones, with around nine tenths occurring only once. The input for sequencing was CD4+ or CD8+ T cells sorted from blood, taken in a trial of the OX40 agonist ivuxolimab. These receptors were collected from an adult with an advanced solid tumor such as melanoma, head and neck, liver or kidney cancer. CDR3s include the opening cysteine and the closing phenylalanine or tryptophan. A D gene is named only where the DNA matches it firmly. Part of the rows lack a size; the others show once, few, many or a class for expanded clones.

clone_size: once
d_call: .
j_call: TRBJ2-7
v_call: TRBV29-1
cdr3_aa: CSDWSYEQYF
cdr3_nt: TGCAGCGACTGGAGCTACGAGCAGTACTTC

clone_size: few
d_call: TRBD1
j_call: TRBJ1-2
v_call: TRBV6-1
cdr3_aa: CASSATGDHGYTF
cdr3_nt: TGTGCCAGCAGTGCCACAGGGGACCATGGCTACACCTTC

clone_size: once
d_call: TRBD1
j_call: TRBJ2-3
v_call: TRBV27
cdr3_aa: CASSLSGQGTDTQYF
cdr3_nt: TGTGCCAGCAGTTTAAGCGGACAGGGCACAGATACGCAGTATTTT

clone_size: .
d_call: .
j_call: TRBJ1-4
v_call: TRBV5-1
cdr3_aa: CASSPGRSNEKLFF
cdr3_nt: TGCGCCAGCAGCCCAGGGCGGTCTAATGAAAAACTGTTTTTT

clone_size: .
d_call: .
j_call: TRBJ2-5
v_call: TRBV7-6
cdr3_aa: CASSLASQRLYQETQYF
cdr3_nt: TGTGCCAGCAGCTTAGCTTCGCAGCGACTCTACCAAGAGACCCAGTACTTC

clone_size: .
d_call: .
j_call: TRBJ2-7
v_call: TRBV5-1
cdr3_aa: CASSLVLAGGTDEQYF
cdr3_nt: TGCGCCAGCAGCTTGGTGTTAGCAGGGGGGACTGACGAGCAGTACTTC

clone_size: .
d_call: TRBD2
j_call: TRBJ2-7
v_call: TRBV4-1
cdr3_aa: CASSQPGLAVSYEQYF
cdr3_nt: TGCGCCAGCAGCCAACCGGGACTAGCGGTTTCTTACGAGCAGTACTTC

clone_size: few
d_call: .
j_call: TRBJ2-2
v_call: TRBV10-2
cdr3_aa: CASRPGTGELFF
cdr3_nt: TGCGCCAGCAGACCGGGGACCGGGGAGCTGTTTTTT

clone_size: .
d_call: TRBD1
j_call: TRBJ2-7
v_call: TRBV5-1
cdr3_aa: CASSRGTGINYEQYF
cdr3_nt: TGCGCCAGCAGCAGGGGGACAGGCATAAACTACGAGCAGTACTTC

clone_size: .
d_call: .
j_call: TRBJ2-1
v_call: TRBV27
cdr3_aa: CASSLSILGFGNEQFF
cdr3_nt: TGTGCCAGCAGTTTATCGATTTTGGGGTTCGGCAATGAGCAGTTCTTC

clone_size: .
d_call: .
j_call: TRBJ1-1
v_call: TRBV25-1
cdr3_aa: CASSDSRNTEAFF
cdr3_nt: TGTGCCAGCAGTGATTCCCGGAACACTGAAGCTTTCTTT

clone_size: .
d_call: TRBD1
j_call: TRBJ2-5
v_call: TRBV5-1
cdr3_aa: CASSLGGTAETQYF
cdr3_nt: TGCGCCAGCAGCTTGGGGGGGACAGCGGAGACCCAGTACTTC

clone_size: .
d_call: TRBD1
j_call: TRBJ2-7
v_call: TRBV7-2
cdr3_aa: CASSRRTGPTYEQYF
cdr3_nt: TGTGCCAGCAGCCGACGGACAGGGCCAACCTACGAGCAGTACTTC

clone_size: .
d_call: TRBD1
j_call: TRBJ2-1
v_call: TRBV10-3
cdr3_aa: CAIRGQGGGNEQFF
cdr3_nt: TGTGCCATCAGGGGACAGGGGGGCGGCAATGAGCAGTTCTTC

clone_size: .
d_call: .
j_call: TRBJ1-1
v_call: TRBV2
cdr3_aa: CASSEVRTEAFF
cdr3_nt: TGTGCCAGCAGTGAAGTTAGAACTGAAGCTTTCTTT

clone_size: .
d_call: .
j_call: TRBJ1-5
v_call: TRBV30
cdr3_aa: CAWRARADRGPQHF
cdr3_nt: TGTGCCTGGAGAGCGCGGGCAGACCGTGGTCCCCAGCATTTT

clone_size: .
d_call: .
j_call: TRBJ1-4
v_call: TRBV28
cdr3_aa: CASRASGGSEKLFF
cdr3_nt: TGTGCCAGCAGGGCCTCCGGGGGTAGCGAAAAACTGTTTTTT

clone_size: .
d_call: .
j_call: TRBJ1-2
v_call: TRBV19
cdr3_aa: CASSGGPGYGYTF
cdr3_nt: TGTGCCAGTAGTGGTGGCCCCGGCTATGGCTACACCTTC